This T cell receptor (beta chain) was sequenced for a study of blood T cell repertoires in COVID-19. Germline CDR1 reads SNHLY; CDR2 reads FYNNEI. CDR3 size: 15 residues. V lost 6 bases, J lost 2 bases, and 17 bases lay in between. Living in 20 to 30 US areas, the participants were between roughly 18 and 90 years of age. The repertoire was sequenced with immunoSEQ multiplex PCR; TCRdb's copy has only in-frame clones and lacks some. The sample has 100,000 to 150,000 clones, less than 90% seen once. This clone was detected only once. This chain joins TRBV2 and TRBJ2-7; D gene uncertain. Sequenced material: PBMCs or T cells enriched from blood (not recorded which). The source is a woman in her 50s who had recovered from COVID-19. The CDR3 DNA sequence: TGTGCCAGCAGGCCGCAGTTGACAAACACCTACGAGCAGTACTTC. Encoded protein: CASRPQLTNTYEQYF.